The sequence of this T cell receptor beta chain was determined in a study of OX40 agonist ivuxolimab in advanced cancers. Here immunoSEQ multiplex PCR was the method, and the copy in TCRdb shows in-frame clones only, minus some. The sample has roughly 100,000 clones, about 85% seen once. This clone was observed a handful of times. Antigen unknown. Whole-study results and caveats: Partial responders at 0.1-3.0 mg/kg had among the lowest clonal expansion.

The clonotype originates from an adult with an advanced solid tumor such as melanoma, head and neck, liver or kidney cancer. Sequences were derived from CD4+ or CD8+ T cells sorted from blood, sampled in a trial of the OX40 agonist ivuxolimab.

The CDR3 sequence is CASSQDSNNYGYTF. As DNA, the CDR3 is TGCGCCAGCAGCCAAGATAGCAACAACTATGGCTACACCTTC. J is TRBJ1-2 and V is TRBV4-3; no clear D gene. V was cut by 0 bases and J by 2 bases, with 7 bases left in between. Germline CDR1 and CDR2: LGHNA and YSLEER. This CDR3 is 14 amino acids long.